This T cell receptor (beta chain) was identified in a study of blood T cell repertoires in COVID-19. At the level of the study: From T cells, B-cell-depleted T cells, or PBMCs came the material, which was cDNA or gDNA.

Seattle-derived patients entered the study during active infection and were followed longitudinally. Source study methods: How many nucleated cells were present was estimated from reference gene primer amplification. Libraries were prepared by immunoSEQ multiplex PCR; TCRdb keeps only in-frame clonotypes and omits some of them. The V and J calls and clone size were taken over from that table, and D and trimming were inferred from the DNA. The sample includes over 200,000 clones, roughly 92% seen only once; the top ten take around 0.84%. The sample taken for sequencing was peripheral blood. The clonotype originates from a man in his fifties or sixties with COVID-19, enrolled during active disease.

This CDR3 is CASSRGLAGAPGEGEQFF. In DNA form, the CDR3 reads TGCGCCAGCAGCCGGGGACTAGCGGGGGCCCCAGGTGAGGGTGAGCAGTTCTTC. The V and J genes are TRBV5-1 and TRBJ2-1; TRBD2 matches at 14 bases. The V segment lost 4 bases and the J segment 9 bases; nucleotides outside the gene matches: 15. The V gene's germline CDR1 is SGHRS and CDR2 YFSETQ. This CDR3 comprises 18 residues. The whole variable domain, filled in from reference TRBV5-1 and TRBJ2-1, reads KAGVTQTPRYLIKTRGQQVTLSCSPISGHRSVSWYQQTPGQGLQFLFEYFSETQRNKGNFPGRFSGRQFSNSRSEMNVSTLELGDSALYLCASSRGLAGAPGEGEQFFGPGTRLTVL.